Described below is a single T cell receptor (beta chain) sequence and its context. What it binds is unknown. Study conclusions and caveats: Larger-cohort validation covered only one TCR beta V-J rearrangement. Tumor memory CD4+ T cell TCR gene usage was found to cluster with blood and lymph node memory CD4+ cells and with lymph node naive CD4+ cells.

TCRdb itself ran the 5' RACE reads through MiXCR, one entry per CDR3 protein. The table includes roughly 57,000 distinct CDR3 sequences, around 20% detected once. Cells sorted as Tregs were CD4+, CD25+ and CD127-/low. The sample consisted of tumor-infiltrating Tregs sorted from the breast tumor. The receptor was derived from a female donor with breast cancer.

CDR3 sequence (DNA): TGCGCCAGCAGTGAGTCTGGGACCCACAATGAGCAGTTCTTC. It yields the protein CASSESGTHNEQFF. The chain carries TRBV10-1 and TRBJ2-1; D is possibly TRBD1 or TRBD2 (5 bases each). Trimming pared 0 bases from V and 5 bases from J, leaving 8 bases between. This CDR3 comprises 14 residues. Germline-derived CDR1 and CDR2 are WNHNN and SYGVQD (reference sequence).